This T cell receptor beta chain was captured in a study of precursors of human CD4 cytotoxic T cells (dated by TCRdb to 2016 to 2019). Some background on the complete study: In total, some 15 donors contributed CD4+ memory subsets to the bulk TCR-seq analysis. TCR-seq analysis of around 15 donors yielded TCRalpha and TCRbeta chain sequences (table S7). Here is what the overall study found, with its caveats: Only about 95% of the 14 donors were included in some bulk TCR-seq comparisons, suggesting that not every subset was available for every donor. The limitation that the direction of differentiation between precursor and effector cells cannot be definitively established by a human observational design was noted by the authors. A larger fraction of IL-7Rhigh TEMRA clonotypes than of TEM or TCM clonotypes was made up of expanded effector clonotypes. Compared with the TCM and TEM subsets, the IL-7Rhigh and IL-7R- TEMRA subsets had more restricted TCR repertoires, marked by lower diversity and more expanded clonotypes.

The listed sequencing device is Illumina MiSeq. In the original analysis: The Shannon-Wiener index, computed in VDJtools, was used to measure repertoire diversity. A TCRbeta clonotype was considered expanded if its clonotype frequency was 3 or more. TCRdb reran the public reads through fastp at Q25 and MiXCR, keeping productive beta chains. Each record represents a unique CDR3 protein, reported with the most common genes and DNA among its rows. The V and J calls reflect TCRdb's pipeline rather than the authors' work. This sample has under 800 distinct CDR3 sequences in its table, and approximately 16% of those were observed once. 7% to 9.5% of the sample goes to the ten largest clones. A few counts support this clonotype. The antigen it recognizes is unknown. It has no much larger one-base neighbor in the sample; base qualities were not kept. To test a precursor-effector relationship among CD4 cytotoxic T cells, bulk UMI-based TCR sequencing was performed on four sorted CD4+ memory subsets (TCM, TEM, IL-7Rhigh TEMRA, IL-7R- TEMRA). Cells were obtained from peripheral blood mononuclear cells that had been isolated from human blood.

The germline V gene gives CDR1 as MDHEN and CDR2 as SYDVKM. Counted from cysteine to phenylalanine, this CDR3 has 15 amino acids. The sequence is cut down to CDR3 DNA, 45 bases in frame from base 1. The V end gives up 6 bases and the J end 3 bases, leaving 8 bases in the junction not matched to a gene. This chain joins TRBV28 to TRBJ2-7; TRBD1 agrees with 10 junctional bases. Sequenced material: memory CD4+ T cells from blood (PBMCs). This clonotype was obtained from a human donor in good health. The sequence in DNA is TGTGCCAGCAGCCCTCCGGGACAGGGGAACTACGAGCAGTACTTC. Its product reads: CASSPPGQGNYEQYF. The full variable domain, completed from the reference TRBV28 and TRBJ2-7 proteins outside the CDR3, reads DVKVTQSSRYLVKRTGEKVFLECVQDMDHENMFWYRQDPGLGLRLIYFSYDVKMKEKGDIPEGYSVSREKKERFSLILESASTNQTSMYLCASSPPGQGNYEQYFGPGTRLTVT.